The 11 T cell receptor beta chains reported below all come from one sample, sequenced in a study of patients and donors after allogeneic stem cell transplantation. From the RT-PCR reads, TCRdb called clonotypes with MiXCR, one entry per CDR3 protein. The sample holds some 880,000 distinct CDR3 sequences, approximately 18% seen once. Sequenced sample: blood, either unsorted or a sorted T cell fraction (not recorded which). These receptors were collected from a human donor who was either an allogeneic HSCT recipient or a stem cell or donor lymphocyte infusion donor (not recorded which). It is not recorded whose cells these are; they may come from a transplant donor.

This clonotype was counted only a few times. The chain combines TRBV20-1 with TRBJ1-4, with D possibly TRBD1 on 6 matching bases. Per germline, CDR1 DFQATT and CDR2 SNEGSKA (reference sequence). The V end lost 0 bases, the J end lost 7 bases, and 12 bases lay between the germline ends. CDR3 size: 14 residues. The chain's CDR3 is CSARDSGAGEKLFF. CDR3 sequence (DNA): TGCAGTGCTAGAGATTCGGGGGCTGGTGAAAAACTGTTTTTT.

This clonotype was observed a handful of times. The CDR3 protein is CSAPDRRGEKLFF. CDR3 in DNA: TGCAGTGCTCCGGACAGGCGGGGGGAAAAACTGTTTTTT. The chain uses TRBV20-1 and TRBJ1-4, with 7 bases that match TRBD1. CDR1 is DFQATT and CDR2 is SNEGSKA in the germline V gene (reference sequence). The CDR3 is 13 residues long. Trimming at V came to 5 bases and at J to 8 bases, leaving 8 bases not matched to a gene.

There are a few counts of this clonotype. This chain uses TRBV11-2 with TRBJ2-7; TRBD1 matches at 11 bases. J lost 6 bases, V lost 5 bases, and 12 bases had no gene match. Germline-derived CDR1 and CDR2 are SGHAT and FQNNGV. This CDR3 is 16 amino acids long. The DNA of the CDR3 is TGTGCCAGCAGCGGCCGGGACAGGGGGTCGGGAAGCGAGCAGTACTTC. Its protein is CASSGRDRGSGSEQYF.

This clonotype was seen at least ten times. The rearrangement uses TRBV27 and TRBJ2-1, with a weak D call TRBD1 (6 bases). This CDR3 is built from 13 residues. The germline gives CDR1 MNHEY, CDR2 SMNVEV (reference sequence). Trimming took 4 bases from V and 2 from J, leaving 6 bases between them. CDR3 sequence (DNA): TGTGCCAGCAGTTCAGGGGCCTACAATGAGCAGTTCTTC. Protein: CASSSGAYNEQFF.

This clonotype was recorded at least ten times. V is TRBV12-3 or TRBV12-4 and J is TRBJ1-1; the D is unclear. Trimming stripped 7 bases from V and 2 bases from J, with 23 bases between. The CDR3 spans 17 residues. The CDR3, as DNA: TGTGCCAGCACCCTTATCCCAGTGAAGGGTCTCAACACTGAAGCTTTCTTT. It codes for CASTLIPVKGLNTEAFF.

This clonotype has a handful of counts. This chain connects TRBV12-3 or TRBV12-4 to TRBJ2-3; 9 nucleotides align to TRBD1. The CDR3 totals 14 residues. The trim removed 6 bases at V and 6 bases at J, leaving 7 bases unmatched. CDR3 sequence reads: CASRKTGGGDTQYF. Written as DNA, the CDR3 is TGTGCCAGCAGGAAAACAGGGGGCGGGGATACGCAGTATTTT.

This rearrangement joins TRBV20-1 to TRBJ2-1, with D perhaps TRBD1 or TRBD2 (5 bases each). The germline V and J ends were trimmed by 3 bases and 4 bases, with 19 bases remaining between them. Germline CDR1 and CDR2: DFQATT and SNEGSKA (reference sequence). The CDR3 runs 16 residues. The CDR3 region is CSARRVGGDRYNEQFF. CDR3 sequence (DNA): TGCAGTGCTAGGAGGGTTGGGGGAGACCGTTACAATGAGCAGTTCTTC.

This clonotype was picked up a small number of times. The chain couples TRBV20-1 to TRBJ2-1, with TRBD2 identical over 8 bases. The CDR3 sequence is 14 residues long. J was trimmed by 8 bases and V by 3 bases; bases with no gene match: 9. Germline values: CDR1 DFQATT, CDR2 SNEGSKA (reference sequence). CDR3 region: CSASPSGRTYEQFF. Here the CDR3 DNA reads TGCAGTGCTAGCCCGAGCGGGAGAACCTATGAGCAGTTCTTC.

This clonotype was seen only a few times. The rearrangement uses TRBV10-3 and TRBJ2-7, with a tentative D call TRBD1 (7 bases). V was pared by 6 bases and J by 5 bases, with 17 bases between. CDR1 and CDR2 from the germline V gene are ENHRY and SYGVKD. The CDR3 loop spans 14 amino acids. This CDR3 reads CAIRATGAGNEQYF. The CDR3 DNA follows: TGTGCCATCAGGGCCACAGGGGCGGGGAACGAGCAGTACTTC.

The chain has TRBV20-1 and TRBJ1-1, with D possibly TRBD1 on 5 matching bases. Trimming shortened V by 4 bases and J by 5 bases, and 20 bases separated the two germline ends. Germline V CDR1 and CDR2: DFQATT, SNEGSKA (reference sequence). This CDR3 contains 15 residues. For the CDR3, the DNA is TGCAGTGCTACCCTCCCCTGGGGGGGTGGGACTGAAGCTTTCTTT. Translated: CSATLPWGGGTEAFF.

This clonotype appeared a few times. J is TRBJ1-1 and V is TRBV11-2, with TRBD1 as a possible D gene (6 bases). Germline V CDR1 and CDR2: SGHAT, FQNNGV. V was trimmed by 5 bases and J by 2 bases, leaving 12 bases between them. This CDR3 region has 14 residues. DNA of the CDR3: TGTGCCAGCAGCCAGGGGACAAAAAACACTGAAGCTTTCTTT. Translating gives CASSQGTKNTEAFF. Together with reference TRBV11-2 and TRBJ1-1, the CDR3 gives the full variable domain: EAGVAQSPRYKIIEKRQSVAFWCNPISGHATLYWYQQILGQGPKLLIQFQNNGVVDDSQLPKDRFSAERLKGVDSTLKIQPAKLEDSAVYLCASSQGTKNTEAFFGQGTRLTVV.